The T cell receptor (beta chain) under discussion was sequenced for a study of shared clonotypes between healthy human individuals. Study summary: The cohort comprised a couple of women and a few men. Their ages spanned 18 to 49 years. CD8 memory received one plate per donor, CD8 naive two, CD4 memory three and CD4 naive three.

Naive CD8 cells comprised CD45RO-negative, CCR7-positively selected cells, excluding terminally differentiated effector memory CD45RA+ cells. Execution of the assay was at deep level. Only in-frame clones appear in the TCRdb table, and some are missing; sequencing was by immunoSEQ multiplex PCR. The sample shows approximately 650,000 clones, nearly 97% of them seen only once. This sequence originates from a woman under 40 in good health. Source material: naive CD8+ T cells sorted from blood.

Written as DNA, the CDR3 is TGTGCCAGTAGTATAAGGGACTCGTCACAAGAGACCCAGTACTTC. Translation gives CASSIRDSSQETQYF. V gene TRBV19 combines with J gene TRBJ2-5, with TRBD2 as a possible D gene (6 bases). Per the germline V gene, CDR1 is LNHDA and CDR2 is SQIVND (reference sequence). Trimming pared 2 bases from V and 2 bases from J, leaving 12 bases between. The CDR3 is 15 residues long.